The clone carrying this T cell receptor (beta chain) was detected a few times. As yet, its antigen is unknown. Germline V gene lookup returns CDR1 MNHNS and CDR2 SASEGT. The CDR3 spans 12 residues. Trimming stripped 5 bases from V and 9 bases from J, with 10 bases between. TCRdb re-called the reads with MiXCR, one entry per CDR3 protein. The table includes roughly 340,000 distinct CDR3 sequences, 25% to 35% detected once. These data belong to a study of T cell repertoires in cytomegalovirus infection. Study-level information: Public signatures in TCR beta pointed to CMV infection and matching HLA type.

The input for sequencing was cultured PBMCs, taken from culture after CMV antigen stimulation. This TCR derives from a human donor in good health (CMV status not recorded). Some clones in this sample may be carry-over from other donors' samples. This chain links TRBV6-1 with TRBJ2-2; D may match TRBD1 or TRBD2 (5 bases each). The CDR3, as DNA: TGTGCCAGCAGTCCCCGGGGCTGGGAGCTGTTTTTT. As protein: CASSPRGWELFF.